The rows below give T cell receptor beta chains drawn from one sample of a study of regulatory T cells in long-lasting Graves disease. One entry per CDR3 protein, called by TCRdb with MiXCR from the multiplex PCR reads. The sample has 300,000 to 400,000 distinct CDR3 sequences, over 15% seen once; the top ten hold 30%. These same records also appear under a second study, on T cells in Graves' hyperthyroidism and ophthalmopathy.

The sequenced sample was peripheral blood mononuclear cells (PBMCs), obtained at new diagnosis, from a patient treated with antithyroid drugs. Receptor source: a man in his forties with Graves disease. Both conserved end residues are part of each CDR3. The D gene is left open where the match is weak. Only some rows state a clone size, as once, few, many or a class for expanded clones.

>TRBV28|many|TRBD1|TRBJ1-2
TGTGCCAGCACCGGCCACAGGGGCTATGGCTACACCTTC
CASTGHRGYGYTF
>TRBV2|many|.|TRBJ1-2
TGTGCCAGCAGTGAAGTTCAGGGGTACTATGGCTACACCTTC
CASSEVQGYYGYTF
>TRBV5-1|many|.|TRBJ1-1
TGCGCCAGCAGCTTGGGGTCGGCGTACACTGAAGCTTTCTTT
CASSLGSAYTEAFF
>TRBV4-1|few|.|TRBJ1-6
TGCGCCAGCAGCCAAGAGCAGGGCGGATCACCCCTCCACTTT
CASSQEQGGSPLHF
>TRBV29-1|.|TRBD2|TRBJ2-2
TGCAGCGTTTTCTGGACTAGCCCCGCCGGGGAGCTGTTTTTT
CSVFWTSPAGELFF
>TRBV7-9|many|.|TRBJ2-7
TGTGCCAGCAGCTTCTTATCCCAGACCTACGAGCAGTACTTC
CASSFLSQTYEQYF
>TRBV7-2|few|.|TRBJ2-3
TGTGCCAGCAGCTTAGACGGATACGGGGATACGCAGTATTTT
CASSLDGYGDTQYF
>TRBV20-1|.|.|TRBJ2-1
TGCAGTGCTAGCGGCGCCTATTACAATGAGCAGTTCTTC
CSASGAYYNEQFF
>TRBV7-2|.|.|TRBJ1-2
TGTGCCAGCAGCTCGGACCGTGGGGGAGGCGATGGCTACACCTTC
CASSSDRGGGDGYTF
>TRBV4-2|.|.|TRBJ1-5
TGTGCCAGCAGCCAAGATCTCGGCACAGTTAGCAATCAGCCCCAGCATTTT
CASSQDLGTVSNQPQHF